A single sample is the source of the 25 T cell receptor beta chains below, sequenced in a study of neurological immune-mediated disorders. TCRdb reanalysed the 5' RACE reads using MiXCR and keeps one entry per CDR3 protein. Here the sample spans approximately 130,000 distinct CDR3 sequences, roughly 3.2% being singletons. Sequencing was performed on PBMCs. The origin of the receptors is a woman under 40 with multiple sclerosis.

Ten or more counts support this clonotype. The gene calls are TRBV6-5 and TRBJ2-2, with 7 bases aligning to TRBD2. Trimming took 6 bases from V and 7 from J; bases not matched to a gene: 11. CDR1 and CDR2 (germline): MNHEY, SVGAGI. CDR3 length: 15 residues. In DNA form, the CDR3 reads TGTGCCAGCAGATCTCGACTGGGGGGGGGCGGGGAGCTGTTTTTT. Encoded protein: CASRSRLGGGGELFF.

This clonotype was recorded many times. J is TRBJ2-7 and V is TRBV20-1; the D is unclear. Germline lookup yields CDR1 DFQATT and CDR2 SNEGSKA (reference sequence). V was pared by 7 bases and J by 2 bases, with 12 bases between. This CDR3 comprises 12 residues. The DNA for the CDR3 is TGCAGTGGCCTGGACGGACCCTACGAGCAGTACTTC. It codes for CSGLDGPYEQYF.

The sample holds many counts of this clonotype. The genes are TRBV5-1 and TRBJ2-7, with 10 bases aligning to TRBD2. The CDR3 sequence is 16 residues long. CDR1 and CDR2 (germline): SGHRS, YFSETQ. V lost 4 bases, J lost 7 bases, and 14 bases stayed unmatched. CDR3 sequence: CASSPGASGGRGEQYF. CDR3 bases: TGCGCCAGCAGCCCCGGCGCTAGCGGGGGTAGAGGAGAGCAGTACTTC.

The gene calls are TRBV7-2 and TRBJ2-1; TRBD1 or TRBD2 may be the D gene (5 bases each). This CDR3 spans 16 amino acids. Germline CDR1 SGHTA, CDR2 FQGNSA. V gave up 6 bases and J gave up 0 bases, with 15 bases separating them. CDR3 residues: CASSYISGGSYNEQFF. CDR3 DNA sequence: TGTGCCAGCAGTTATATATCTGGGGGCTCCTACAATGAGCAGTTCTTC.

This clonotype was observed at least ten times. The chain employs TRBV29-1 and TRBJ1-1; perhaps TRBD1 as D (6 bases). The CDR3 has 12 amino acids. The germline V and J ends were trimmed by 8 bases and 0 bases, with 10 bases remaining between them. Germline V gives CDR1 SQVTM, CDR2 ANQGSEA. The CDR3 loop is CSWGHMNTEAFF. The CDR3 DNA reads TGCAGCTGGGGACACATGAACACTGAAGCTTTCTTT.

This clonotype showed up many times. The V and J genes are TRBV20-1 and TRBJ2-7; the D gene is possibly TRBD2 (5 bases). V was shortened by 6 bases and J by 5 bases, with 14 bases between the two germline ends. The CDR3 sequence is 12 residues long. Looked up from germline, CDR1 is DFQATT and CDR2 is SNEGSKA (reference sequence). The CDR3: CSAVSGVHEQYF. Here the CDR3 DNA reads TGCAGTGCCGTCTCCGGGGTCCACGAGCAGTACTTC.

This clonotype was seen repeatedly, ten times or more. This chain links TRBV12-3 or TRBV12-4 with TRBJ1-1; D is ambiguous. Deletions cut 6 bases from V and 6 bases from J, with 17 bases between. The CDR3 is 14 residues long. For the CDR3, the DNA is TGTGCCAGCAGCCCCGGGCAGAGATTTGCTGAAGCTTTCTTT. It codes for CASSPGQRFAEAFF.

In this sample, this clonotype turned up many times. The chain is built from TRBV19 and TRBJ1-1, with a tentative D call TRBD1 (5 bases). The CDR3 covers 15 residues. Germline lookup yields CDR1 LNHDA and CDR2 SQIVND (reference sequence). V was clipped by 3 bases and J by 4 bases, with 15 bases between them. The CDR3 protein is CASSIMSQGGTEAFF. The CDR3 DNA reads TGTGCCAGTAGTATCATGTCTCAGGGAGGCACTGAAGCTTTCTTT. Supplemented by reference TRBV19 and TRBJ1-1, the full variable domain reads DGGITQSPKYLFRKEGQNVTLSCEQNLNHDAMYWYRQDPGQGLRLIYYSQIVNDFQKGDIAEGYSVSREKKESFPLTVTSAQKNPTAFYLCASSIMSQGGTEAFFGQGTRLTVV.

A note on this clonotype: A much larger clone lies a single base off, so this may be a read error. The V call is TRBV21-1, the J call TRBJ1-1. TRBV21-1 is listed as a pseudogene. The CDR3 has 14 residues. The CDR3 DNA sequence: TGTGCCAGCAGCAAACAAAAGGGGATCACTGAAGCTTTCTTT. It yields the protein CASSKQKGITEAFF.

In its sample, this clonotype was seen many times. The V gene is TRBV5-6, the J gene TRBJ2-7, with TRBD1 matching 8 bases. Germline V gene sequence: CDR1 SGHDT, CDR2 YYEEEE. Trimming cost V 0 bases and J 0 bases; bases outside gene matches: 5. The CDR3 has 16 residues. CDR3 region: CASSLVRQGASYEQYF. CDR3 coding DNA: TGTGCCAGCAGCTTGGTGCGCCAGGGGGCCTCCTACGAGCAGTACTTC. Full variable domain (missing parts from reference TRBV5-6 and TRBJ2-7): DAGVTQSPTHLIKTRGQQVTLRCSPKSGHDTVSWYQQALGQGPQFIFQYYEEEERQRGNFPDRFSGHQFPNYSSELNVNALLLGDSALYLCASSLVRQGASYEQYFGPGTRLTVT.

This clonotype was seen many times. The chain joins TRBV20-1 to TRBJ2-1, with 11 bases that match TRBD2. Unmatched junction bases numbered 9, after V lost 3 bases and J lost 2 bases. Germline CDR1 is DFQATT and CDR2 is SNEGSKA (reference sequence). The CDR3 length is 17 residues. DNA of the CDR3: TGCAGTGCTAGCGGGGCTAGCGGGGGGATCCCCTACAATGAGCAGTTCTTC. Its translation is CSASGASGGIPYNEQFF.

There are many counts of this clonotype. This chain joins TRBV5-6 and TRBJ2-7; tentative D call: TRBD2 (6 bases). The V and J ends lost 4 bases and 7 bases respectively, with 12 bases between them. The CDR3 loop spans 12 amino acids. Looked up from germline, CDR1 is SGHDT and CDR2 is YYEEEE. The CDR3 region is CASSRDSQEQYF. CDR3 nucleotides: TGTGCCAGCAGCCGGGACTCCCAAGAGCAGTACTTC.

This clonotype has only a few counts. The chain carries TRBV12-3 or TRBV12-4 and TRBJ1-5; D is undetermined. V was pared by 7 bases and J by 0 bases, with 4 bases between. The CDR3 consists of 12 residues. CDR3 residues: CASTLSNQPQHF. CDR3 DNA: TGTGCCAGCACCCTTAGCAATCAGCCCCAGCATTTT.

A few counts support this clonotype. V is TRBV12-3 or TRBV12-4 and J is TRBJ2-1, with TRBD2 identical over 9 bases. V trimming: 10 bases; J trimming: 2 bases; junction bases outside the gene matches: 6. The CDR3 loop spans 14 amino acids. CDR3 region: CATRGLAAYNEQFF. The CDR3 bases are TGTGCCACCCGGGGACTAGCAGCCTACAATGAGCAGTTCTTC.

The sample holds many counts of this clonotype. V gene TRBV20-1 combines with J gene TRBJ2-5; D is unresolved. This CDR3 has 13 amino acids. V lost 3 bases, J lost 7 bases, and 15 bases lay in between. Germline-derived CDR1 and CDR2 are DFQATT and SNEGSKA (reference sequence). The CDR3 region has the DNA TGCAGTGCTAGGGGGATCCTAACTGTGACCCAGTACTTC. Translation gives CSARGILTVTQYF.

In regard to this clonotype: Likely a read error: the CDR3 ends without its conserved phenylalanine or tryptophan. This sequence joins TRBV4-3 and TRBJ2-5; D not resolved. CDR1 is LGHNA, CDR2 YSLEER, per germline. The CDR3 covers 15 residues. The V end lost 0 bases, the J end lost 4 bases, and 12 bases lay between the germline ends. This chain's CDR3 is CASSQDFGTAETQYN. The CDR3 coding sequence is TGCGCCAGCAGCCAAGATTTTGGCACTGCAGAGACCCAGTACAAC.

This clonotype has ten or more counts. The V gene is TRBV6-5, the J gene TRBJ2-7, with D possibly TRBD1 on 5 matching bases. Germline V CDR1 and CDR2: MNHEY, SVGAGI. The length of the CDR3 is 13 residues. Trimming pared 6 bases from V and 2 bases from J, leaving 11 bases between. The CDR3 loop is CASSQDSAYEQYF. Here the CDR3 DNA reads TGTGCCAGCAGCCAAGACAGCGCCTACGAGCAGTACTTC.

This clonotype was seen many times. V and J are TRBV12-3 or TRBV12-4 and TRBJ1-5; 8 positions match TRBD1. V lost 3 bases to trimming and J lost 6 bases; unmatched junction nucleotides: 4. The CDR3 has 14 amino acids. The CDR3 nucleotides read TGTGCCAGCAGTTTTACAGGGGGTGGTCAGCCCCAGCATTTT. Protein sequence: CASSFTGGGQPQHF.

This clonotype was recorded at least ten times. The CDR3 nucleotides are TGCGCCAGCAGCTTGTTGGGACAAAGCAATCAGCCCCAGCATTTT. Protein product: CASSLLGQSNQPQHF. This sequence joins TRBV5-1 and TRBJ1-5, with D tentatively TRBD1 (6 bases). Germline loops: CDR1 SGHRS, CDR2 YFSETQ. Trimming removed 1 base at V and 1 base at J, with 9 bases between. The CDR3 loop spans 15 amino acids. Combining the CDR3 with reference TRBV5-1 and TRBJ1-5 gives the whole variable domain KAGVTQTPRYLIKTRGQQVTLSCSPISGHRSVSWYQQTPGQGLQFLFEYFSETQRNKGNFPGRFSGRQFSNSRSEMNVSTLELGDSALYLCASSLLGQSNQPQHFGDGTRLSIL.

At least ten counts were recorded for this clonotype. The chain carries TRBV20-1 and TRBJ1-1; D unresolved. V was cut by 5 bases and J by 4 bases, with 11 bases left in between. Germline V gene lookup returns CDR1 DFQATT and CDR2 SNEGSKA (reference sequence). The CDR3 contains 12 residues. CDR3 coding DNA: TGCAGTGCTTTACCTCAGGTCACTGAAGCTTTCTTT. It yields the protein CSALPQVTEAFF.

There are a few counts of this clonotype. The chain has TRBV20-1 and TRBJ1-4; D is ambiguous. Trimming left V 2 bases short and J 6 bases short, with 7 bases between. The CDR3 is 12 residues long. Germline V gene lookup returns CDR1 DFQATT and CDR2 SNEGSKA (reference sequence). The CDR3 is CSARSGYEKLFF. CDR3 DNA sequence: TGCAGTGCTAGAAGCGGATATGAAAAACTGTTTTTT.

This clonotype was seen only a few times. The gene calls are TRBV11-2 and TRBJ2-7; D is undetermined. V lost 3 bases and J lost 3, with 12 bases in between. The CDR3 length is 14 residues. Germline CDR1 reads SGHAT; CDR2 reads FQNNGV. CDR3 region: CASSFSGPSYEQYF. In DNA, the CDR3 is TGTGCCAGCAGCTTCTCCGGGCCAAGCTACGAGCAGTACTTC.

This clonotype was seen at least ten times. The CDR3 region has the DNA TGCGCCAGCAGCTTAGGGGACAGCTTCTCTGGAAACACCATATATTTT. It yields the protein CASSLGDSFSGNTIYF. The J gene is TRBJ1-3, the V gene TRBV5-1; 7 bases match TRBD1. The CDR3 is 16 residues long. V shed 2 bases and J 0 bases; nucleotides not matched to a gene: 5. The germline V gene encodes CDR1 SGHRS and CDR2 YFSETQ.

This clonotype was picked up many times. For the CDR3, the DNA is TGTGCCAGCAGCCCCCGGACAGGAAAGATTACAGATACGCAGTATTTT. Residues: CASSPRTGKITDTQYF. The V gene is TRBV7-9, the J gene TRBJ2-3; 7 bases match TRBD1. The germline CDR1 and CDR2 sequences are SEHNR and FQNEAQ (reference sequence). The CDR3 extends over 16 amino acids. The J segment lost 3 bases and the V segment lost 5 bases, leaving 11 bases of the junction unmatched.

This clonotype was counted between two and nine times. Possible read error: a much larger clone is one base away. The chain recombines TRBV7-6 with TRBJ2-2; perhaps TRBD1 as D (5 bases). The germline V gene has CDR1 SGHVS and CDR2 FNYEAQ. This CDR3 region has 12 residues. The CDR3, as DNA: TGTGACACTTACAACAGGACCGGGGAGCTGTTTTTT. Translation: CDTYNRTGELFF.